This T cell receptor beta chain comes out of a study of cytomegalovirus exposure and HLA in healthy donors. Study-wide results and limits: It was shown in a later analysis that HLA-associated TCR beta chains were more clonally expanded than other, equally common chains. Per a prior analysis, the majority of TCR beta V segments were productive roughly 90% or roughly 30% of the time.

The V gene end was trimmed by 0 bases and the J gene end by 10 bases; junction bases not matched to a gene: 7. Germline lookup yields CDR1 KGHSH and CDR2 LQKENI. The CDR3 has 16 amino acids. PCR employed 60 Vbeta and 13 Jbeta primers. Sequencing used immunoSEQ multiplex PCR; TCRdb keeps in-frame clones, though not all of them. Among approximately 100,000 clones listed, roughly three quarters were seen once. The sample holds one count of this clone. What it binds is unknown. Sequencing used PBMCs. This TCR was sampled from a woman aged 40 to 55 in good health and CMV-seropositive. The V gene is TRBV18, the J gene TRBJ1-6; 9 bases are shared with TRBD1. CDR3 in DNA: TGTGCCAGCTCACCACCTACAGGGGGCTTTTACTCACCCCTCCACTTT. Translating it yields CASSPPTGGFYSPLHF.